The 8 T cell receptor beta chains below come from one sample, sequenced in a study of beta chain features in type 1 diabetes. The whole isolated RNA underwent reverse transcription, so sequencing captured expressed TCRB transcripts. Sequenced by immunoSEQ multiplex PCR; TCRdb stores in-frame clones only, minus some. The table has under 400,000 clones, roughly 12% seen once; the top ten hold about 0.018%. Specimen: naive CD4+ T cells from blood. All receptors come from a man between 18 and 29 years old in good health.

This clone was recorded a few times. V and J are TRBV4-2 and TRBJ1-5, with D possibly TRBD1 on 5 matching bases. Per germline, CDR1 LGHNA and CDR2 YNFKEQ. With 0 bases removed from V and 5 bases from J, the gap between germline ends came to 11 bases. The CDR3 sequence is 15 residues long. The CDR3 region has the DNA TGTGCCAGCAGCCAAGACCCGACAGATGATCAGCCCCAGCATTTT. It specifies CASSQDPTDDQPQHF.

This chain uses TRBV7-9 with TRBJ1-5, with D perhaps TRBD1 (5 bases). CDR1 is SEHNR and CDR2 is FQNEAQ in the germline V gene (reference sequence). The CDR3 length is 16 residues. The ends were cut back, 0 bases at V and 2 bases at J, with 11 bases in the middle. The CDR3 loop is CASSLANSGGNQPQHF. The CDR3 DNA reads TGTGCCAGCAGCTTAGCTAACTCGGGGGGCAATCAGCCCCAGCATTTT. The full variable domain, its missing parts supplied by reference TRBV7-9 and TRBJ1-5, is DTGVSQNPRHKITKRGQNVTFRCDPISEHNRLYWYRQTLGQGPEFLTYFQNEAQLEKSRLLSDRFSAERPKGSFSTLEIQRTEQGDSAMYLCASSLANSGGNQPQHFGDGTRLSIL.

Here the CDR3 reads CASSLGSGTDTGELFF. The DNA for the CDR3 is TGTGCCAGCAGTTTGGGTTCGGGGACAGACACCGGGGAGCTGTTTTTT. The rearrangement links TRBV6-5 to TRBJ2-2, with 7 bases identical to TRBD1. The V gene end was trimmed by 4 bases and the J gene end by 3 bases; junction bases not matched to a gene: 8. CDR1 MNHEY and CDR2 SVGAGI come from the germline V gene. The CDR3 length is 16 residues.

The J gene is TRBJ2-2, the V gene TRBV9; 9 bases line up with TRBD2. CDR3 length equals 16 residues. Germline V CDR1 and CDR2: SGDLS, YYNGEE. With V trimmed by 3 bases and J by 0 bases, 3 bases remained unmatched. CDR3 protein: CASSDRLAANTGELFF. In DNA, the CDR3 is TGTGCCAGCAGCGACCGACTAGCGGCGAACACCGGGGAGCTGTTTTTT.

This clone has only a few counts. The chain recombines TRBV7-2 with TRBJ2-1, with 7 bases identical to TRBD1. The V gene end was trimmed by 1 base and the J gene end by 9 bases; junction bases not matched to a gene: 3. Germline V lookup: CDR1 SGHTA, CDR2 FQGNSA. This CDR3 contains 13 residues. The CDR3 sequence: CASSLGGGAEQFF. The CDR3 DNA reads TGTGCCAGCAGCTTAGGAGGGGGCGCTGAGCAGTTCTTC.

This clone turned up a few times. This rearrangement joins TRBV2 to TRBJ2-6, with a weak D call TRBD1 (6 bases). There are 16 residues in the CDR3. Germline CDR1 is SNHLY and CDR2 is FYNNEI. V was shortened by 6 bases and J by 0 bases, with 12 bases between the two germline ends. CDR3 DNA sequence: TGTGCCAGCAGAGACGGACAGAGCTCTGGGGCCAACGTCCTGACTTTC. Protein sequence: CASRDGQSSGANVLTF. Combining the CDR3 with reference TRBV2 and TRBJ2-6 gives the whole variable domain EPEVTQTPSHQVTQMGQEVILRCVPISNHLYFYWYRQILGQKVEFLVSFYNNEISEKSEIFDDQFSVERPDGSNFTLKIRSTKLEDSAMYFCASRDGQSSGANVLTFGAGSRLTVL.

This rearrangement joins TRBV5-1 to TRBJ1-2; 9 bases agree with TRBD1. The germline gives CDR1 SGHRS, CDR2 YFSETQ. This CDR3 spans 15 amino acids. Trimming removed 4 bases from V and 4 bases from J; junction bases left unmatched: 8. This chain's CDR3 is CASSGYRGQSYGYTF. The CDR3 nucleotides are TGCGCCAGCAGCGGATACAGGGGGCAGAGCTATGGCTACACCTTC.

The chain is built from TRBV6-6 and TRBJ2-7; 10 nucleotides agree with TRBD2. The trim removed 2 bases at V and 3 bases at J, leaving 4 bases unmatched. Germline CDR1 and CDR2: MNHNY and SVGAGI (reference sequence). CDR3 length: 15 residues. Here the CDR3 reads CASSYGSGRFYEQYF. In DNA, the CDR3 is TGTGCCAGCAGTTACGGTAGCGGGAGGTTCTACGAGCAGTACTTC.